This section outlines one T cell receptor beta chain sequence together with its context. This entry comes from a study of T cells after yellow fever vaccination. Study-level background: Low-cell-number fractions were prepared with SMART-Seq v4 Ultra Low Input.

A single record per CDR3 protein comes from TCRdb applying MiXCR to the 5' RACE reads. The profile shows hundreds of thousands of distinct CDR3 sequences, 3.6% of them singletons. The V end was cut by 0 bases, the J end by 0 bases, with 11 bases between. This CDR3 contains 17 residues. In germline, CDR1 is MNHEY, CDR2 SVGAGI. This rearrangement joins TRBV6-5 to TRBJ1-4; D not resolved. The clonotype was recovered from a man aged 18 to 29 who received the YFV17D yellow fever vaccine. The material sequenced was PBMCs, taken on the day of the yellow fever booster vaccination. The CDR3 DNA reads TGTGCCAGCAGTTACTCGGCAGGCTTTGCAACTAATGAAAAACTGTTTTTT. Its protein is CASSYSAGFATNEKLFF.